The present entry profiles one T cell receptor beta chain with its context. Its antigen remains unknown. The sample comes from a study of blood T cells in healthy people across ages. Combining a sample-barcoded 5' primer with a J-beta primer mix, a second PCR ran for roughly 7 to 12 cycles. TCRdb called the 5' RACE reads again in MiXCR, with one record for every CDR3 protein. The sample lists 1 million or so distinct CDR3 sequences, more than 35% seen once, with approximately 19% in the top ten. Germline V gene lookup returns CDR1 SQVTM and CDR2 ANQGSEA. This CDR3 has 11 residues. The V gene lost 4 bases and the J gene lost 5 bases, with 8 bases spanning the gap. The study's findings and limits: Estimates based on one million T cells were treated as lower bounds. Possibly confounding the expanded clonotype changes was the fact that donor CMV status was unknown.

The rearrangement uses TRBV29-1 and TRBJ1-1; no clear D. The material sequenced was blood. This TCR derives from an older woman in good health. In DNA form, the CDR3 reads TGCAGCGTTGTGAAACGGACTGAAGCTTTCTTT. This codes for CSVVKRTEAFF.